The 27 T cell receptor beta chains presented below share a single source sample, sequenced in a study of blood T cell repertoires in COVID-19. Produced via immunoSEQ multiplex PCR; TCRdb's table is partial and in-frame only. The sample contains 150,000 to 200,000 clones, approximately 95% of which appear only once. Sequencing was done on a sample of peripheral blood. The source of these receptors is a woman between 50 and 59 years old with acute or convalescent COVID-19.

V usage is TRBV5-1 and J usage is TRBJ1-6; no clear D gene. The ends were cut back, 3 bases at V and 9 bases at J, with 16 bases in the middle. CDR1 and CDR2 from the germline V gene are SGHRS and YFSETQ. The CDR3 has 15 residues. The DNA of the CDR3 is TGCGCCAGCAGCTCGGACTTCGGTTTAGGTTCACCCCTCCACTTT. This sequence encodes CASSSDFGLGSPLHF. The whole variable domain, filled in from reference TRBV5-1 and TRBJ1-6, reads KAGVTQTPRYLIKTRGQQVTLSCSPISGHRSVSWYQQTPGQGLQFLFEYFSETQRNKGNFPGRFSGRQFSNSRSEMNVSTLELGDSALYLCASSSDFGLGSPLHFGNGTRLTVT.

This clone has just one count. The CDR3 is CASRKTGLSNQPQHF. The CDR3 coding sequence is TGTGCCAGCAGAAAGACAGGGCTTAGCAATCAGCCCCAGCATTTT. The rearrangement joins TRBV6-5 to TRBJ1-5; 7 bases fit TRBD1. V dropped 6 bases and J dropped 0; count of bases not matched to a gene: 5. In germline, CDR1 is MNHEY, CDR2 SVGAGI. The CDR3 loop spans 15 amino acids.

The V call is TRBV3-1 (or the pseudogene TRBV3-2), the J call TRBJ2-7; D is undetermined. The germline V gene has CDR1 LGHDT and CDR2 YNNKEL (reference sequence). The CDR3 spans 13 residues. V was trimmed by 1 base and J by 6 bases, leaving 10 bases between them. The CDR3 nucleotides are TGTGCCAGCAGCCAAGGATCCGGCGGCGAGCAGTACTTC. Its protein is CASSQGSGGEQYF.

The chain's CDR3 is CSSWADYEQFF. Written as DNA, the CDR3 is TGCAGCAGCTGGGCCGATTATGAGCAGTTCTTC. The gene calls are TRBV20-1 and TRBJ2-1, with D hard to call. The germline V gene has CDR1 DFQATT and CDR2 SNEGSKA (reference sequence). CDR3 length: 11 residues.

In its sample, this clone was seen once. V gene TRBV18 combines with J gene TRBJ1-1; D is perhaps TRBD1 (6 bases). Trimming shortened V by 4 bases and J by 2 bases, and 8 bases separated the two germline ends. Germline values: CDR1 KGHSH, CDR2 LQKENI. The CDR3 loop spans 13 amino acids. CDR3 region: CASSRDINTEAFF. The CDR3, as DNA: TGTGCCAGCTCACGGGACATCAACACTGAAGCTTTCTTT.

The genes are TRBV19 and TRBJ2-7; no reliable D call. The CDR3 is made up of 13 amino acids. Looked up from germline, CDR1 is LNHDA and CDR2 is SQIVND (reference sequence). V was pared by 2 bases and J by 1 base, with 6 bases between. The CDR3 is CASSITASYEQYF. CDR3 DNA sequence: TGTGCCAGTAGTATAACAGCTTCCTACGAGCAGTACTTC. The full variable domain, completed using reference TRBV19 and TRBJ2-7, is DGGITQSPKYLFRKEGQNVTLSCEQNLNHDAMYWYRQDPGQGLRLIYYSQIVNDFQKGDIAEGYSVSREKKESFPLTVTSAQKNPTAFYLCASSITASYEQYFGPGTRLTVT.

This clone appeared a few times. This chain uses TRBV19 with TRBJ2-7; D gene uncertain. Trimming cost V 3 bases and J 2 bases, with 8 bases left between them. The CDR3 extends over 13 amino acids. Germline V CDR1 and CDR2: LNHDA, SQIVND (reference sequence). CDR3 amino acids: CASSIYRAYEQYF. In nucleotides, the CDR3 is TGTGCCAGTAGTATCTATCGGGCCTACGAGCAGTACTTC.

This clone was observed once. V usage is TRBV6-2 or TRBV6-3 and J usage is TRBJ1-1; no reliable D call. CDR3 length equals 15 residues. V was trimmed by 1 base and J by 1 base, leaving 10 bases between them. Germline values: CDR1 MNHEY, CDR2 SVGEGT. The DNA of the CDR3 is TGTGCCAGCAGTTACTACCTTCCGGGGAACACTGAAGCTTTCTTT. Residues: CASSYYLPGNTEAFF.

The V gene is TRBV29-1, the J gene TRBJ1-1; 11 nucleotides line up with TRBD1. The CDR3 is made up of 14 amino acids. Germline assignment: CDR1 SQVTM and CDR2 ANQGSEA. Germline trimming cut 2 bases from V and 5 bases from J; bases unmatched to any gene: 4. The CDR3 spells CSVERGTGGTEAFF. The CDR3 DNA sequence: TGCAGCGTTGAACGAGGGACAGGGGGGACTGAAGCTTTCTTT.

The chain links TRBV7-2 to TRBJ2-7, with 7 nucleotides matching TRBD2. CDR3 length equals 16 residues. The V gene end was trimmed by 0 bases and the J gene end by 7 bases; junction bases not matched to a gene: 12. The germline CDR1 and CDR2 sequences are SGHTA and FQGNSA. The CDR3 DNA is TGTGCCAGCAGCTTAGCCTCGACTAGCCCCTCAAGAGAGCAGTACTTC. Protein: CASSLASTSPSREQYF.

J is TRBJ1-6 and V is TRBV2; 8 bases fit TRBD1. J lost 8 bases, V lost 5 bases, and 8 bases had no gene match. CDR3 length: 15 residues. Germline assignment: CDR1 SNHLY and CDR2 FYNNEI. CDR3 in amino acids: CASSLSRDRYSPLHF. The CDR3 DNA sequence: TGTGCCAGCAGTTTGTCGAGGGACAGGTATTCACCCCTCCACTTT.

The DNA for the CDR3 is TGTGCCAGCAGTTTTTGGCCACCGAATGAAAAACTGTTTTTT. It translates to CASSFWPPNEKLFF. The chain carries TRBV27 and TRBJ1-4; D remains unclear. The V and J ends lost 3 bases and 5 bases respectively, with 10 bases between them. The CDR3 runs to 14 residues. The V gene's germline CDR1 is MNHEY and CDR2 SMNVEV (reference sequence).

CDR3 bases: TGTGCCAGCAGTGCAAGCGGGGGGCAGCCCCAGCATTTT. Protein product: CASSASGGQPQHF. The rearrangement uses TRBV12-3 or TRBV12-4 and TRBJ1-5; tentatively, D is TRBD1 (5 bases). The CDR3 has 13 amino acids. V was shortened by 5 bases and J by 7 bases, with 12 bases between the two germline ends.

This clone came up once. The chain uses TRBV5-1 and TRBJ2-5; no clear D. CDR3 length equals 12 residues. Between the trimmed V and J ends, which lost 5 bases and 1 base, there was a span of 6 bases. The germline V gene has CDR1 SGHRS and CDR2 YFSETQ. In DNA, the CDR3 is TGCGCCAGCAGTCCCGGCCAAGAGACCCAGTACTTC. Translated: CASSPGQETQYF.

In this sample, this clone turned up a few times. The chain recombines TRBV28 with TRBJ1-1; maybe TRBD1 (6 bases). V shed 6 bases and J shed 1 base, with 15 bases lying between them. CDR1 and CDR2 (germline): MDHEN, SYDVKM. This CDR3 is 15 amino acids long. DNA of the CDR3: TGTGCCAGCAGGGGGTCGAGGACAGCGAACACTGAAGCTTTCTTT. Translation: CASRGSRTANTEAFF.

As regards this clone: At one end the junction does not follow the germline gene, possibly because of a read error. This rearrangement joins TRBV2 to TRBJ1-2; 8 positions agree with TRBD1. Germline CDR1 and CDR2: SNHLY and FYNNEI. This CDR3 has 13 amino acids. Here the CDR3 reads CASSNRGNYGYAF. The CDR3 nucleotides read TGTGCCAGTTCAAACAGGGGGAACTATGGCTACGCCTTC.

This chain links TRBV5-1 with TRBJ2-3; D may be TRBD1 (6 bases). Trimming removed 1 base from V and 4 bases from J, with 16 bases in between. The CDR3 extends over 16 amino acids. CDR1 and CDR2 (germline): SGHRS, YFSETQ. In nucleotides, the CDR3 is TGCGCCAGCAGCTTGTTTAATGACCAGGGGTCAGATACGCAGTATTTT. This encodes CASSLFNDQGSDTQYF.

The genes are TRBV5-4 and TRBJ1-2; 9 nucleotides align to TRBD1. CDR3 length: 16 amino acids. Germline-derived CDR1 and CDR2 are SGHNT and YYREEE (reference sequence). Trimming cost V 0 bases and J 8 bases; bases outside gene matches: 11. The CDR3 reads CASSLEQGALNRGYTF. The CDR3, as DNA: TGTGCCAGCAGCTTGGAACAGGGGGCGCTGAATAGGGGCTACACCTTC.

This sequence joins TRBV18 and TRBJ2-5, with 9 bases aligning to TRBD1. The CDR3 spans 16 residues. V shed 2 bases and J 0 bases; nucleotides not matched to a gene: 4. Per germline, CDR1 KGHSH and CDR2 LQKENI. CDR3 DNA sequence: TGTGCCAGCTCACCAAGGGGACAGGGCGACCAAGAGACCCAGTACTTC. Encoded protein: CASSPRGQGDQETQYF.

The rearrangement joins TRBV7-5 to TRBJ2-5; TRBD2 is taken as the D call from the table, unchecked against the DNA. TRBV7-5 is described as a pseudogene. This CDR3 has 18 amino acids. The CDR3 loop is CARSFCVVQRECSETQYF. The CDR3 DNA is TGTGCCAGAAGCTTTTGCGTGGTCCAGCGGGAGTGTTCGGAGACCCAGTACTTC.

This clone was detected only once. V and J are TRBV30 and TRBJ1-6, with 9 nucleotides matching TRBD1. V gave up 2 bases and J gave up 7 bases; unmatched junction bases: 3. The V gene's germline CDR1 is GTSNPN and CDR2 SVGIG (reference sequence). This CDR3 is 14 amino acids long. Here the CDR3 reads CAWSPGTGNSPLHF. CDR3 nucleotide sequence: TGTGCCTGGAGTCCCGGGACAGGGAATTCACCCCTCCACTTT.

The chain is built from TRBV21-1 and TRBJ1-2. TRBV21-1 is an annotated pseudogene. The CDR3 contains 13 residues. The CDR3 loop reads CASSIPGLGGYTF. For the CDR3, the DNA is TGTGCCAGCAGCATCCCGGGACTAGGGGGCTACACCTTC.

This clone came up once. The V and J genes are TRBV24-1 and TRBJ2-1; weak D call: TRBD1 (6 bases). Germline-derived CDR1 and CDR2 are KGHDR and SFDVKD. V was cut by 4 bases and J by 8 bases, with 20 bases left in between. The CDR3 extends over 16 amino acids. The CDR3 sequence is CATSEPGHFGTYEQFF. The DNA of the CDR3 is TGTGCCACCAGTGAGCCGGGACACTTCGGAACATATGAGCAGTTCTTC.

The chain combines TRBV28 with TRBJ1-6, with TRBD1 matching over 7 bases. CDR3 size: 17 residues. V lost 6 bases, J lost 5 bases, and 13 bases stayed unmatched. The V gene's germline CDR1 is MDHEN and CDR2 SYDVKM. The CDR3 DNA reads TGTGCCAGCAGAAGACGATTAACAGGGGATAATAATTCACCCCTCCACTTT. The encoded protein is CASRRRLTGDNNSPLHF.

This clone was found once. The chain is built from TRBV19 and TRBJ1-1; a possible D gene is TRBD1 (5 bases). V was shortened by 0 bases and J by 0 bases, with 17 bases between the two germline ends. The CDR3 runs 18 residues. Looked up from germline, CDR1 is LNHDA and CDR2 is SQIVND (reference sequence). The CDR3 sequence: CASSIDHKGRVMNTEAFF. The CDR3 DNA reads TGTGCCAGTAGTATAGATCACAAGGGGCGCGTGATGAACACTGAAGCTTTCTTT.

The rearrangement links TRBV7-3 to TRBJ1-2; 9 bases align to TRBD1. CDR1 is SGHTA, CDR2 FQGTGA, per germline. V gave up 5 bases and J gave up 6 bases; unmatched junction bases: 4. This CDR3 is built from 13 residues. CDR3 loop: CASSPDRGHGYTF. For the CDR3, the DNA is TGTGCCAGCAGCCCGGACAGGGGCCATGGCTACACCTTC.

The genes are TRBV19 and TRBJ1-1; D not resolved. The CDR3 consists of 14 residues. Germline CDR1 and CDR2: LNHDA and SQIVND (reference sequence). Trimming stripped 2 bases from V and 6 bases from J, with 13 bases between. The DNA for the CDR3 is TGTGCCAGTAGTATACGGTCTGGAGGCGCTGAAGCTTTCTTT. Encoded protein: CASSIRSGGAEAFF.